This T cell receptor beta chain is drawn from a study of vaccination and CD4 T cells after COVID-19. Overall study context: Participants, all vaccine recipients, received two doses of either BNT162b2 or mRNA-1273. The peptides that stimulated the cells were overlapping spike peptides from SARS-CoV-2, HCoV-NL63, HCoV-OC43 and HCoV-229E.

The study sequenced cultured CD4+ T cell DNA using the Oncomine TCR Beta short-read assay. MiXCR was run by TCRdb on the PCR reads, yielding one entry per CDR3 protein. The sample has 10,000 to 15,000 distinct CDR3 sequences, approximately 45% seen once. Trimming pared 5 bases from V and 7 bases from J, leaving 14 bases between. CDR1 and CDR2 from the germline V gene are MNHNS and SASEGT. This CDR3 comprises 14 residues. Documented treatment: roughly 10-day PBMC culture with coronavirus spike peptide pools or control peptides (ViraFEST assay). Half-medium changes with fresh IL-2 medium occurred on days 3 and 7. A negative selection step was used to isolate CD4+ T cells once culture had run for 10 days. Turning to this clonotype: The antigen remains unidentified.

This clonotype was obtained from a human donor who had recovered from COVID-19. The rearrangement joins TRBV6-1 to TRBJ1-4, with no clear D. The material sequenced was CD4+ T cells from blood, cultured in vitro. The CDR3 sequence is CASSTPKETEKLFF. The CDR3 region has the DNA TGTGCCAGCAGTACCCCTAAGGAGACTGAAAAACTGTTTTTT.